These 5 T cell receptor beta chains came from one sample sequenced in a study of blood T cell repertoires in COVID-19. TCRdb's table, derived via immunoSEQ multiplex PCR, lists solely in-frame clones and lacks some. This sample carries 30,000 to 35,000 clones, over 75% of them seen once, and the ten largest clones take roughly 13%. The sample consisted of peripheral blood. These TCRs come from a man aged 55 to 70 with active COVID-19.

The genes are TRBV7-2 and TRBJ2-1; 7 nucleotides match TRBD2. CDR1 is SGHTA and CDR2 is FQGNSA in the germline V gene. The CDR3 is 15 residues long. V trimming: 6 bases; J trimming: 3 bases; junction bases outside the gene matches: 8. Written as DNA, the CDR3 is TGTGCCAGCAGTCTGGCGGGAGCAGACTACAATGAGCAGTTCTTC. Protein sequence: CASSLAGADYNEQFF.

In the case of this clone: Within the sample, other DNA sequences also encode this same CDR3. For the CDR3, the DNA is TGCGCCAGCAGCTTGGGGACACTCCAAGAGACCCAGTACTTC. Translation gives CASSLGTLQETQYF. The rearrangement uses TRBV5-1 and TRBJ2-5; D perhaps matches TRBD1 (5 bases). This CDR3 has 14 residues. Germline CDR1 SGHRS, CDR2 YFSETQ. The V and J ends lost 0 bases and 1 base respectively, with 7 bases between them.

This chain joins TRBV24-1 and TRBJ2-2; tentatively, D is TRBD2 (6 bases). Trimming pared 7 bases from V and 6 bases from J, leaving 14 bases between. Germline V gene sequence: CDR1 KGHDR, CDR2 SFDVKD. The CDR3 runs to 14 residues. Written as DNA, the CDR3 is TGTGCCACCAGCGGGACTCGGACCCCCGGGGAGCTGTTTTTT. Translated: CATSGTRTPGELFF.

CDR3 sequence reads: CASSILRGSRNQPQHF. Written as DNA, the CDR3 is TGTGCCAGTAGTATACTCCGGGGAAGCCGCAATCAGCCCCAGCATTTT. The V gene is TRBV19, the J gene TRBJ1-5; D gene uncertain. V lost 2 bases to trimming and J lost 2 bases, with 13 bases between them. Germline V lookup: CDR1 LNHDA, CDR2 SQIVND (reference sequence). This CDR3 is 16 amino acids long.

The chain couples TRBV4-2 to TRBJ2-1, with 13 bases aligning to TRBD2. The ends lost 0 bases at V and 7 bases at J; junction bases unmatched: 3. Per germline, CDR1 LGHNA and CDR2 YNFKEQ. The CDR3 loop spans 16 amino acids. For the CDR3, the DNA is TGTGCCAGCAGCCAAGATGCGGGACTAGCGGGGAATGAGCAGTTCTTC. This codes for CASSQDAGLAGNEQFF.